These 3 T cell receptor beta chains share one sample of origin, sequenced in a study of early T cells in non-severe SARS-CoV-2 infection. One entry per CDR3 protein results from TCRdb running MiXCR on the 5' RACE reads. The sample shows roughly 55,000 distinct CDR3 sequences, about 15% of them seen only once. The sample here was whole blood, taken at baseline. Receptors were obtained from an adult who was a healthcare worker with PCR-confirmed SARS-CoV-2 infection or an uninfected control (not recorded which).

This clonotype turned up a few times. The V gene is TRBV20-1, the J gene TRBJ1-1, with D possibly being TRBD1 (6 bases). Germline V gene data show CDR1 as DFQATT and CDR2 as SNEGSKA (reference sequence). The CDR3 extends over 13 amino acids. The ends were cut back, 4 bases at V and 1 base at J, with 10 bases in the middle. The CDR3 bases are TGCAGTGCTATAGAACAGGGGAACACTGAAGCTTTCTTT. Translated: CSAIEQGNTEAFF.

The J gene is TRBJ2-3, the V gene TRBV20-1, with 15 bases identical to TRBD2. Germline V gene lookup returns CDR1 DFQATT and CDR2 SNEGSKA (reference sequence). This CDR3 is 16 amino acids long. After removal of 6 bases from V and 2 bases from J, the junction contained 6 bases not matched to a gene. CDR3 in amino acids: CSAPGLAGGVTDTQYF. CDR3 coding DNA: TGCAGTGCCCCGGGACTAGCGGGGGGAGTCACAGATACGCAGTATTTT.

This clonotype was observed a few times. The J gene is TRBJ2-3, the V gene TRBV6-1; TRBD1 or TRBD2 may be the D gene (5 bases each). The CDR3 has 14 residues. V lost 7 bases and J 6 bases, leaving 17 bases between the germline ends. CDR1 MNHNS and CDR2 SASEGT come from the germline V gene. In DNA form, the CDR3 reads TGTGCCAGCAACGCGGATACCGAGGGGGATACGCAGTATTTT. Its translation: CASNADTEGDTQYF.